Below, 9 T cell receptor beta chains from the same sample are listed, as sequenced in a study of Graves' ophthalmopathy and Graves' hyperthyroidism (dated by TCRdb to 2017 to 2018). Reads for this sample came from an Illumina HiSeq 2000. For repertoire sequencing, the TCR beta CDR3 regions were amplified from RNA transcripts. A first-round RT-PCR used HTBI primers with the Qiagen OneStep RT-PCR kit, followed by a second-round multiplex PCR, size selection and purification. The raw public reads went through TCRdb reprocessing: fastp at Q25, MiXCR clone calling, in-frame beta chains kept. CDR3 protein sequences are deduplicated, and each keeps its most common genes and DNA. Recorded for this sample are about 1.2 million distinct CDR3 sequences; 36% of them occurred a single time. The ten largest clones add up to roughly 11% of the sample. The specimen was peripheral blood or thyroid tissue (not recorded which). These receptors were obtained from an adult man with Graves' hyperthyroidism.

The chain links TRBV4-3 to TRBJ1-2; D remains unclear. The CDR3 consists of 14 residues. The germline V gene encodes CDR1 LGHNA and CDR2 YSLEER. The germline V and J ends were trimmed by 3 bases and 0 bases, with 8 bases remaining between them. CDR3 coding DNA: TGCGCCAGCAGCCATTCCTCCTCTAACTATGGCTACACCTTC. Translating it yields CASSHSSSNYGYTF.

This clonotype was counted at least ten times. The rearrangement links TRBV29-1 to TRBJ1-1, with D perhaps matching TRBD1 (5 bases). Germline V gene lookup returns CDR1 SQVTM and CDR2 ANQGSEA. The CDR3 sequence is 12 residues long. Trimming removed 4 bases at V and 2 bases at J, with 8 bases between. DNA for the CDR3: TGCAGCGTTGGGGGGGTCAACACTGAAGCTTTCTTT. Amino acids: CSVGGVNTEAFF.

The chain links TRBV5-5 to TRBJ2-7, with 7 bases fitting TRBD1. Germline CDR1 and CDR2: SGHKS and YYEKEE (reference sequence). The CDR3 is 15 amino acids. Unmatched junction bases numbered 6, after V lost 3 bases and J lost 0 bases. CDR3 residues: CASSWDNRGSYEQYF. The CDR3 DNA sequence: TGTGCCAGCAGCTGGGACAACAGGGGCTCCTACGAGCAGTACTTC.

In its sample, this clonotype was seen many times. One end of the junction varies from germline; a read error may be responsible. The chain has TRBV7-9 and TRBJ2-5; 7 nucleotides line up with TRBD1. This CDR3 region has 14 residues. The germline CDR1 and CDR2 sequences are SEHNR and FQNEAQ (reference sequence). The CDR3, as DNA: TGCGCCAGCAGTTCAGGGGGTATGCAAGAGACCCAGTACTTC. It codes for CASSSGGMQETQYF.

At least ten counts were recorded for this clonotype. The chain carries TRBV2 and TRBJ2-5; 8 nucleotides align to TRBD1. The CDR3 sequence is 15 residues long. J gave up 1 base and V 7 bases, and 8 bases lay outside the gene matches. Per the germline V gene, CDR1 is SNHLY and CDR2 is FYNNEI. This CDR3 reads CASIKLGTGQETQYF. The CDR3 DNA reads TGTGCCAGCATTAAGCTGGGGACAGGCCAAGAGACCCAGTACTTC.

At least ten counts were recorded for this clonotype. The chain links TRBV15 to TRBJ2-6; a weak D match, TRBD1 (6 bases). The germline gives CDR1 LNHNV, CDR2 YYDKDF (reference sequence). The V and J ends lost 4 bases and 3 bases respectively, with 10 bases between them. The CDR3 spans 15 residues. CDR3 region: CATSNRVGGANVLTF. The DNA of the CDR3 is TGTGCCACCAGCAACAGGGTCGGTGGGGCCAACGTCCTGACTTTC.

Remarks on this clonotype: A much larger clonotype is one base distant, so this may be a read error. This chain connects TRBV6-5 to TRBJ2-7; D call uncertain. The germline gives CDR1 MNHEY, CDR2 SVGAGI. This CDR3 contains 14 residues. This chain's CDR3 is CASSYGQSSYGQYF. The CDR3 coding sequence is TGTGCCAGCAGTTACGGGCAGTCGTCCTACGGGCAGTACTTC.

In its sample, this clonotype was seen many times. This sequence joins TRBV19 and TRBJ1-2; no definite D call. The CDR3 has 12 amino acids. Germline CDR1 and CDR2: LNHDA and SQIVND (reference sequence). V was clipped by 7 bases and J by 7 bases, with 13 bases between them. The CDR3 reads CASTRLSGGYTF. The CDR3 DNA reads TGTGCCAGTACTAGGTTATCCGGTGGCTACACCTTC. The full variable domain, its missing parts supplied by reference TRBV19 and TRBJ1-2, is DGGITQSPKYLFRKEGQNVTLSCEQNLNHDAMYWYRQDPGQGLRLIYYSQIVNDFQKGDIAEGYSVSREKKESFPLTVTSAQKNPTAFYLCASTRLSGGYTFGSGTRLTVV.

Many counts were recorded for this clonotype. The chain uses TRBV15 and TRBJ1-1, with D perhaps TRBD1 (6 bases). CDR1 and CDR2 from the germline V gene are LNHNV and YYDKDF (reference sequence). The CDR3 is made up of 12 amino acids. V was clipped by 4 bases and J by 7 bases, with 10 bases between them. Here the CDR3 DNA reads TGTGCCACCAGCAAAGGACAGTTTGAAGCTTTCTTT. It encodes CATSKGQFEAFF.